This is a list of T cell receptor beta chains from one sample in a study of shared clonotypes between healthy human individuals. Here immunoSEQ multiplex PCR was the method, and the copy in TCRdb shows in-frame clones only, minus some. The data show roughly 2,500,000 clones, 93% seen once. The sample was naive CD4+ T cells from PBMCs. The receptors were gathered from a man aged 18 to 29 in good health. Some clones in this sample may be carry-over from other donors' samples. Both conserved end residues are part of each CDR3. The D gene is left open where the match is weak. Only part of the rows carry a size: once, few, many, or a class if the clone is expanded.

TRBD2,TRBV19,NA,TRBJ2-7,TGTGCCAGTAGTTTCAGACTAGCGGGAGGGCAATTCGACGAGCAGTACTTC,CASSFRLAGGQFDEQYF
TRBD2,TRBV5-6,NA,TRBJ2-1,TGTGCCAGCAGCTTGGAAGCGGGAGGGTTTTACAATGAGCAGTTCTTC,CASSLEAGGFYNEQFF
NA,TRBV6-4,NA,TRBJ2-5,TGTGCCAGCAGTGACCAGGGGGGGGAGACCCAGTACTTC,CASSDQGGETQYF
NA,TRBV5-4,NA,TRBJ2-7,TGTGCCAGCAGCCGAAAACAGGGTACCACCTACGAGCAGTACTTC,CASSRKQGTTYEQYF
TRBD1,TRBV18,NA,TRBJ2-1,TGTGCCAGCTCACAACAGGGGACCGGGCAGTTCTTC,CASSQQGTGQFF
NA,TRBV7-2,NA,TRBJ1-2,TGTGCCAGCAGCTCCTGGGCACTCGGTAACTATGGCTACACCTTC,CASSSWALGNYGYTF
NA,TRBV6-6,NA,TRBJ2-7,TGTGCCAGCAGCTACTCTCGCCTCTCCTACGAGCAGTACTTC,CASSYSRLSYEQYF
TRBD1,TRBV10-3,NA,TRBJ1-1,TGTGCCATCAGTGACGCAGGGGGCTTCAACGCTGAAGCTTTCTTT,CAISDAGGFNAEAFF
NA,TRBV6-1,NA,TRBJ2-1,TGTGCCAGCAGTCCCAGGGGGGCCTACAATGAGCAGTTCTTC,CASSPRGAYNEQFF
TRBD2,TRBV7-3,NA,TRBJ2-1,TGTGCCAGCAGCTTAACAGAACTAGCGGGTCGTGAGCAGTTCTTC,CASSLTELAGREQFF
NA,TRBV9,once,TRBJ1-2,TGTGCCAGCAGCGTAGGGGCGGGGGTAGGAGGCTACACCTTC,CASSVGAGVGGYTF
NA,TRBV6-6,NA,TRBJ1-4,TGTGCCAGCAGTTACTCAGGAGGTGATGAAAAACTGTTTTTT,CASSYSGGDEKLFF
TRBD2,TRBV10-2,NA,TRBJ2-5,TGCGCCAGCAGTCGACTAGCGGCCCAAGAGACCCAGTACTTC,CASSRLAAQETQYF
TRBD1,TRBV10-3,NA,TRBJ2-5,TGTGCCATCAGTGAGTCCAGGACAGGGGGCGACGAGACCCAGTACTTC,CAISESRTGGDETQYF
NA,TRBV5-1,NA,TRBJ2-5,TGCGCCAGCATCGGAGGAGTAAGGGAGACCCAGTACTTC,CASIGGVRETQYF
NA,TRBV9,NA,TRBJ2-3,TGTGCCAGCAGCGTAGTCGGGCTCACAGATACGCAGTATTTT,CASSVVGLTDTQYF
TRBD2,TRBV28,NA,TRBJ2-5,TGTGCCAGCAGTATTTTAGCGGGAGGGCCCGGCGGGACCCAGTACTTC,CASSILAGGPGGTQYF
TRBD2,TRBV5-4,NA,TRBJ2-3,TGTGCCAGCAGCCGAGGGACTAGCGGTAGCACAGATACGCAGTATTTT,CASSRGTSGSTDTQYF
TRBD1,TRBV28,NA,TRBJ2-6,TGTGCCAGCAGAGGCGGGGGACAGGGGACTGGGGCCAACGTCCTGACTTTC,CASRGGGQGTGANVLTF
NA,TRBV6-5,NA,TRBJ2-1,TGTGCCAGCAGTTACGGGGGCCTGTCCTACAATGAGCAGTTCTTC,CASSYGGLSYNEQFF
NA,TRBV6-5,NA,TRBJ1-2,TGTGCCAGCAGTTACGGCAGGAGAAACTATGGCTACACCTTC,CASSYGRRNYGYTF
NA,TRBV25-1,once,TRBJ1-4,TGTGCCAGCAGTGAATCGGAGGGGCTGGGGAAACTGTTTTTT,CASSESEGLGKLFF
NA,TRBV6-4,NA,TRBJ2-1,TGTGCCAGCAGAGCGGGCCCCTGGGCCAGTGAGCAGTTCTTC,CASRAGPWASEQFF
TRBD1,TRBV6-5,NA,TRBJ1-1,TGTGCCAGCAGTGGACACAGGGGGAACACTGAAGCTTTCTTT,CASSGHRGNTEAFF
NA,TRBV5-1,NA,TRBJ2-7,TGCGCCAGCAGCCCCCCAAAAATGGGCGGGACCTCCTACGAGCAGTACTTC,CASSPPKMGGTSYEQYF
TRBD2,TRBV5-1,NA,TRBJ2-5,TGCGCCAGCAGCTTCGGGCTAGCGGGAGAAGAGACCCAGTACTTC,CASSFGLAGEETQYF
TRBD2,TRBV28,NA,TRBJ2-7,TGTGCCAGCAGTAGTAGCGGGAGGGCCGTCGAGCAGTACTTC,CASSSSGRAVEQYF
TRBD1,TRBV7-3,NA,TRBJ2-1,TGTGCCAGCAGCTTATTCCGGACAGGGGGCTACAATGAGCAGTTCTTC,CASSLFRTGGYNEQFF
NA,TRBV5-4,NA,TRBJ2-7,TGTGCCAGCAGCTTGTCTGGTTTTTACTCCTACGAGCAGTACTTC,CASSLSGFYSYEQYF
NA,TRBV13,NA,TRBJ2-7,TGTGCCAGCAGCCCCATCGGCAGGTACGAGCAGTACTTC,CASSPIGRYEQYF
NA,TRBV5-6,NA,TRBJ2-3,TGTGCCAGCAGCTTGTTGTCTGGCGGGTTCACAGATACGCAGTATTTT,CASSLLSGGFTDTQYF
NA,TRBV6-5,NA,TRBJ1-2,TGTGCCAGCAGGAGTCCCGGGACTATTGGCTACACCTTC,CASRSPGTIGYTF
NA,TRBV5-5,NA,TRBJ2-4,TGTGCCAGCAGCCCAGAACTAGCCAAAAACATTCAGTACTTC,CASSPELAKNIQYF
TRBD1,TRBV27,NA,TRBJ1-5,TGTGCCAGCAGTTTAGGACGGGACAGACCCCAGCATTTT,CASSLGRDRPQHF
TRBD1,TRBV2,NA,TRBJ1-5,TGTGCCAGCGCCCCGAGGGGGCGCGATCAGCCCCAGCATTTT,CASAPRGRDQPQHF
NA,TRBV18,NA,TRBJ2-3,TGTGCCAGCTCACCATCGAAAACAGATACGCAGTATTTT,CASSPSKTDTQYF
NA,TRBV7-2,NA,TRBJ2-7,TGTGCCAGCAGCTTGAGGTGGCAGACCTACGAGCAGTACTTC,CASSLRWQTYEQYF
NA,TRBV27,few,TRBJ1-1,TGTGCCAGCAGTTTATTCCGGCAGGGGAACACTGAAGCTTTCTTT,CASSLFRQGNTEAFF
TRBD2,TRBV7-3,NA,TRBJ2-7,TGTGCCAGCAGCTTCGGCTCGGGAGGAACCTACGAGCAGTACTTC,CASSFGSGGTYEQYF
NA,TRBV7-2,NA,TRBJ2-1,TGTGCCAGCAGCTTAAGGGGGGGACGTTACAATGAGCAGTTCTTC,CASSLRGGRYNEQFF
NA,TRBV28,NA,TRBJ2-2,TGTGCCAGCAGGAGGATCGGGGAGCTGTTTTTT,CASRRIGELFF
TRBD2,TRBV11-2,NA,TRBJ2-1,TGTGCCAGCAGCTTATCTAGCGGGAGTGATGAGCAGTTCTTC,CASSLSSGSDEQFF
TRBD2,TRBV29-1,NA,TRBJ2-7,TGCAGCGTCTCGGGACTAGCGGGAGGCGAGCAGTACTTC,CSVSGLAGGEQYF
NA,TRBV15,once,TRBJ2-7,TGTGCCACCAGCAGAGAGATGTTAAGTGACCCCTACGAGCAGTACTTC,CATSREMLSDPYEQYF
TRBD2,TRBV7-9,NA,TRBJ2-7,TGTGCCAGCAGCCCCGGGGGGACGGCCTACGAGCAGTACTTC,CASSPGGTAYEQYF
TRBD1,TRBV19,NA,TRBJ1-1,TGTGCCACATCAGGGGACAGGCCTCCCCTGGGGGCTTTCTTT,CATSGDRPPLGAFF
NA,TRBV7-9,NA,TRBJ2-4,TGTGCCAGCAGCGCCGCCGGGCAGGCCATTCAGTACTTC,CASSAAGQAIQYF
NA,TRBV21-1,NA,TRBJ1-2,TGTGCCAGCAGCAAAAGGGACTGCTCTGGCTACACCTTC,CASSKRDCSGYTF
NA,TRBV6-1,NA,TRBJ1-1,TGTGCCAGCAGTGAAACGCGGGGGCGCTTAAGGAACACTGAAGCTTTCTTT,CASSETRGRLRNTEAFF
NA,TRBV18,NA,TRBJ2-3,TGTGCCAGCTCACCATCGGCTTTCAGTGCTAGCACAGATACGCAGTATTTT,CASSPSAFSASTDTQYF
NA,TRBV2,NA,TRBJ2-3,TGTGCCAGCAGTCGTACAGTACTCTCAACCAGCACAGATACGCAGTATTTT,CASSRTVLSTSTDTQYF
NA,TRBV7-3,NA,TRBJ1-1,TGTGCCAGCAGCTTAATGGGTAGCCTGAACACTGAAGCTTTCTTT,CASSLMGSLNTEAFF
TRBD2,TRBV5-1,NA,TRBJ2-5,TGCGCCAGCAGCTTGCTTTCTAGCGGTGAGACCCAGTACTTC,CASSLLSSGETQYF
NA,TRBV10-1,NA,TRBJ2-1,TGCGCCAGCTCTTGGACATCCGGGACTCAAAATGAGCAGTTCTTC,CASSWTSGTQNEQFF
NA,TRBV7-6,NA,TRBJ2-3,TGTGCCAGCAGAGACATCAGGGGACCCTGGACAGATACGCAGTATTTT,CASRDIRGPWTDTQYF
NA,TRBV4-2,NA,TRBJ2-4,TGTGCCAGCAGCCAAGATCAGGGGGGATCGGGCAAAAACATTCAGTACTTC,CASSQDQGGSGKNIQYF